This T cell receptor beta chain was identified in a study of T cells after yellow fever vaccination. General study points: A faster peak, day 5 versus 15, was reached by the weaker secondary response. The CD4 compartment and the CD8 compartment contained a small share of clonotypes in common. Abundant bulk-derived clonotypes could contaminate FACS-sorted repertoires.

5'RACE template switching produced TCR cDNA carrying a universal primer site and UMIs. TCRdb independently ran MiXCR on the 5' RACE reads; one entry per CDR3 protein. The sample has about 320,000 distinct CDR3 sequences, approximately 4.5% seen once. The table lists this clonotype with a few counts. What it binds is unknown. CDR3 size: 14 residues. V was clipped by 1 base and J by 16 bases; unmatched bases: 13. Germline CDR1 and CDR2: LNHNV and YYDKDF (reference sequence). The source is a man aged 18 to 29 who received the YFV17D yellow fever vaccine. The chain has TRBV15 and TRBJ1-3; the match to TRBD1 covers 7 bases. The sequenced sample was PBMCs, obtained 15 days after the yellow fever booster vaccination. This chain's CDR3 is CATSRVPQGMGLYF. The CDR3 DNA reads as TGTGCCACCAGCAGAGTCCCACAGGGGATGGGATTGTATTTT.